This T cell receptor (beta chain) was retrieved from a study of Ad26.COV2.S vaccination and SARS-CoV-2 variants (dated by TCRdb to the early 2020s). At the level of the whole study: Donors in the vaccine arm were drawn from COV1001, a multicentre, randomized, double-blind, placebo-controlled phase I-IIa trial testing Ad26.COV2.S in healthy adults. Dosing of Ad26.COV2.S was intramuscular, at either 5x10^10 or 1x10^11 viral particles, delivered as one shot or as two shots spaced 56 days apart. Investigators did not know the trial group allocation while performing experiments and assessing outcomes. Sequencing of the TCRbeta repertoire served to evaluate the specificity and breadth of SARS-CoV-2-reactive T cell receptors following Ad26.COV2.S vaccination. Trial participants were randomized into five groups of five: low-dose or high-dose Ad26.COV2.S given once or twice, or placebo on both occasions. A total of 32 samples were included in the TCR-sequenced set, comprising around 19 Ad26.COV2.S vaccine recipients, 5 placebo recipients and 8 SARS-CoV-2 convalescent individuals. The investigation overall reported the following: According to the authors, total T cell responses may have been underestimated by the TCR breadth and depth analyses. Non-spike TCR breadth was comparable between vaccine and placebo recipients, consistent with the vaccine containing only spike. After vaccination, spike-specific CD8+ and CD4+ T cell responses were reported to show substantial breadth. Compared with placebo recipients, Ad26.COV2.S recipients showed higher spike-specific TCR breadth (P = 0.0014). The study was not powered to compare responses between vaccine doses or regimens.

The intended sense of this specimen's treatment or condition label: 15 to 20 received Ad26.COV2.S at low or high dose, single or two shots; about 5 received placebo; per-sample allocation not given. Repertoires of vaccine and placebo recipients were sequenced from samples taken on day 63 after the first injection. Between 29 July and 7 August 2020, Cohort 1b enrolled 20 to 30 adults aged 18-55 years at one site in Boston, USA. Ad26.COV2.S consisted of a replication-incompetent adenovirus type 26 vector by which a prefusion-stabilized SARS-CoV-2 spike protein from the original Wuhan strain was expressed. The immunoSEQ Assay was used to sequence TCRbeta CDR3 regions. After extraction, genomic DNA underwent amplification by bias-controlled multiplex PCR, followed by high-throughput sequencing. The original pipeline was this. Collapsing and filtering of sequences were performed to quantify the absolute abundance of each unique TCRbeta CDR3 region. T cell fraction was estimated by normalizing TCRbeta template counts to usable DNA, with usable DNA measured through amplification of reference genes found in all nucleated cells. Repertoire TCRs were annotated as SARS-CoV-2-specific by exact matching of V gene, CDR3 amino acid sequence and J gene to a known reactive TCR set. The reference SARS-CoV-2 TCR set came from MIRA and was filtered for enrichment in COVID-19-positive ImmuneCODE repertoires, removing public or cross-reactive TCRs. Using the MIRA antigens, annotated TCRs were further analysed by specific ORF or by position within an ORF. Breadth was defined as annotated unique rearrangements over total unique productive rearrangements; depth was the summed frequency of those rearrangements. Group comparisons of TCR breadth used two-sided Wilcoxon rank-sum tests. TCRdb holds this immuneACCESS table with in-frame rearrangements only. Some clones are missing; in checked studies, unresolved V genes explain under half, and the rest has no known cause. V and J calls and clone size come straight from that table; D and trimming were deduced from the DNA. The table for this sample lists 300,000 to 400,000 clones; around nine tenths of them were counted only once. Together, the top ten hold about 10% of the sample.

This clone showed up just a few times. Its binding antigen is unknown. It has no much larger one-base neighbor in the sample; base qualities were not kept. Trimming takes 3 bases from V and 3 bases from J, and the germline ends sit 6 bases apart. CDR1 and CDR2 are drawn from the germline V gene: LGHNT, FRNRAP. The CDR3 holds 12 amino acids from the cysteine to the phenylalanine. Only the CDR3 portion is preserved as DNA: 36 bases, with reading frame beginning at the first base. The sample consisted of peripheral blood, taken in a trial of Ad26.COV2.S vaccine versus placebo. The chain is encoded by TRBV12-5 joined to TRBJ2-7; the D gene assignment is ambiguous. This TCR was recovered from a person aged 18-60 years who received the Ad26.COV2.S COVID-19 vaccine or a placebo. CDR3 loop: CASGLNDYEQYF. The DNA reads as follows: TGTGCTAGTGGTTTAAACGACTACGAGCAGTACTTC.